This T cell receptor beta chain was observed in a study of OX40 agonist ivuxolimab in advanced cancers. Study overall: A mean age of about 56 years, range about 23 to 80, was recorded, and roughly 80% were male.

General observations from the study: Expanded clones were, on average, more numerous in CD8+ T cells than in CD4+.

Using immunoSEQ multiplex PCR, the repertoire was profiled, and TCRdb retains in-frame clones only, with some absent. This table holds around 15,000 clones, 80% to 90% found once. Concerning this clone: The target antigen is unknown.

The sample here was CD4+ or CD8+ T cells sorted from blood, taken in a trial of the OX40 agonist ivuxolimab. The origin of this receptor is an adult with an advanced solid tumor such as melanoma, head and neck, liver or kidney cancer.

The DNA of the CDR3 is TGTGCCAGCAGTGAACCACTCAAGACAGGGACGAACACTGAAGCTTTCTTT. Protein product: CASSEPLKTGTNTEAFF. This chain joins TRBV25-1 and TRBJ1-1, with 7 bases aligning to TRBD1. CDR3 length equals 17 residues. Germline V CDR1 and CDR2: MGHDK, SYGVNS. The junction had 10 bases not matched to a gene; V was cut back by 2 bases and J by 1 base.